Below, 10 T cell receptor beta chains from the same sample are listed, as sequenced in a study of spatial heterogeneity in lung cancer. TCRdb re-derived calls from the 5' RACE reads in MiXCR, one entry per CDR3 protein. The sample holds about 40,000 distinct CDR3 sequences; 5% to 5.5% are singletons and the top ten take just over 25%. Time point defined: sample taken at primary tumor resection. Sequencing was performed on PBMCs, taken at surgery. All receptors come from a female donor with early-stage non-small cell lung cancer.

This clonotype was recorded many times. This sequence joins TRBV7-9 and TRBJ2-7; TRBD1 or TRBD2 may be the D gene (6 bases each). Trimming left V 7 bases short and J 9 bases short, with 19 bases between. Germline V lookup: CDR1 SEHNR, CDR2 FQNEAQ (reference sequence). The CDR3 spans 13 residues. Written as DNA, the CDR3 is TGTGCCAGCACCCCAGCCGGGGGCCCAGGGCAGTACTTC. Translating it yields CASTPAGGPGQYF.

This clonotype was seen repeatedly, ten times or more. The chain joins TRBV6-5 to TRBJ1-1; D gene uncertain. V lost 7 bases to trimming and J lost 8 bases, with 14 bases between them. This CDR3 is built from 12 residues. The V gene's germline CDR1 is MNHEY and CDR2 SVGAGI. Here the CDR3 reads CASKQPGTEAFF. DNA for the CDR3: TGTGCCAGCAAACAGCCAGGAACCGAAGCTTTCTTT.

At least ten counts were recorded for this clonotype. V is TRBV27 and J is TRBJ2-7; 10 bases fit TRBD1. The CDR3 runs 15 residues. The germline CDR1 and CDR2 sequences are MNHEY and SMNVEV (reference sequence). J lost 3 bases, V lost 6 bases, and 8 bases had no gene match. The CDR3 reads CASSQGQGVLYEQYF. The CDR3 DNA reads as TGTGCCAGCAGCCAAGGACAGGGGGTCCTCTACGAGCAGTACTTC.

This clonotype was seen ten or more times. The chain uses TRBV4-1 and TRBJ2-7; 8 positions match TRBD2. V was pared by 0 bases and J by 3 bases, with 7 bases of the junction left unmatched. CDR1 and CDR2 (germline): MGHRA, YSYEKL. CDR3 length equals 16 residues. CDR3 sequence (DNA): TGCGCCAGCAGCCAAGACGGTAGCGGGGTCCTCTACGAGCAGTACTTC. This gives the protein CASSQDGSGVLYEQYF.

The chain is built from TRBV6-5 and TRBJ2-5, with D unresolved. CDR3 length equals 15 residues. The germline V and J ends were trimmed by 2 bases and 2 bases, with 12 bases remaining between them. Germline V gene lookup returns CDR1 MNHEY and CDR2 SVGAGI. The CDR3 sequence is CASSYGFYSQETQYF. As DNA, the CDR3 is TGTGCCAGCAGTTACGGGTTTTACAGTCAAGAGACCCAGTACTTC.

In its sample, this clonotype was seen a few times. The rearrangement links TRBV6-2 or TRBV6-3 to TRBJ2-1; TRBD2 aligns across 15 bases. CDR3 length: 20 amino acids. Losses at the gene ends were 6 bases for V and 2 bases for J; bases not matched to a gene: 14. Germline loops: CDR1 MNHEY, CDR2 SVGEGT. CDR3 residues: CASRAIGTSGGNLAYNEQFF. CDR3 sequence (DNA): TGTGCCAGCAGAGCCATCGGGACTAGCGGGGGGAATTTGGCCTACAATGAGCAGTTCTTC.

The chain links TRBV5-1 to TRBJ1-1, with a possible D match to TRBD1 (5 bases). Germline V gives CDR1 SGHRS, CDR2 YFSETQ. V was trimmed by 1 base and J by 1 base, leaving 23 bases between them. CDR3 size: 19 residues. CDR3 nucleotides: TGCGCCAGCAGCTTGAGGCTTGGTGGGCTAGGGGTATCGAACACTGAAGCTTTCTTT. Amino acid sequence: CASSLRLGGLGVSNTEAFF.

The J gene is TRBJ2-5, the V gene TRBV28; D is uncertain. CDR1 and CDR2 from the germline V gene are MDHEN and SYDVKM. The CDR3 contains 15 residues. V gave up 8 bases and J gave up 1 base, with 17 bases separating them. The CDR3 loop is CASLPGSTFQETQYF. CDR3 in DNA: TGTGCCAGCCTTCCAGGAAGCACCTTCCAAGAGACCCAGTACTTC. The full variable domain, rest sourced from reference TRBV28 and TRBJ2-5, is DVKVTQSSRYLVKRTGEKVFLECVQDMDHENMFWYRQDPGLGLRLIYFSYDVKMKEKGDIPEGYSVSREKKERFSLILESASTNQTSMYLCASLPGSTFQETQYFGPGTRLLVL.

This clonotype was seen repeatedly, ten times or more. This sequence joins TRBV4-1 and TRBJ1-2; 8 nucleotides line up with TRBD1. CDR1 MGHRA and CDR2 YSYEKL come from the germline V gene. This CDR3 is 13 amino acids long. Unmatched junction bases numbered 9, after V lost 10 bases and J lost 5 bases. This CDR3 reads CATMTGVMYGYTF. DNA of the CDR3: TGCGCCACCATGACAGGGGTTATGTATGGCTACACCTTC.

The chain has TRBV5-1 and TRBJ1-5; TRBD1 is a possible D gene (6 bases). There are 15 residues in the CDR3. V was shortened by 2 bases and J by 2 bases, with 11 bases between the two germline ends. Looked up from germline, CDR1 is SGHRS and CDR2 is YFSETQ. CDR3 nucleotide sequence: TGCGCCAGCAGCTTCTCAGGGGACGGCAATCAGCCCCAGCATTTT. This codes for CASSFSGDGNQPQHF.